These 4 T cell receptor beta chains came from one sample sequenced in a study of cytomegalovirus exposure and HLA in healthy donors. PCR involved 60 Vbeta and 13 Jbeta primers. The assay was immunoSEQ multiplex PCR, and TCRdb's table has in-frame clones only and misses some. The table lists more than 95,000 clones, about 70% of them singletons. Material for sequencing was PBMCs. These receptors came from a man aged 30-40 years in good health and CMV-seronegative.

This clone was recorded once. The chain couples TRBV25-1 to TRBJ1-4, with 7 bases fitting TRBD1. V lost 9 bases and J lost 3; bases outside the gene matches: 10. This CDR3 has 15 residues. Germline CDR1 is MGHDK and CDR2 is SYGVNS. In DNA, the CDR3 is TGTGCCAGTAGGGGACAGTCGGGGGCTAATGAAAAACTGTTTTTT. Its translation is CASRGQSGANEKLFF.

V gene TRBV5-1 combines with J gene TRBJ2-7; TRBD1 aligns across 12 bases. Germline CDR1 reads SGHRS; CDR2 reads YFSETQ. The CDR3 is made up of 14 amino acids. The V gene end was trimmed by 4 bases and the J gene end by 6 bases; junction bases not matched to a gene: 5. CDR3 loop: CASSAGTGGGEQYF. DNA of the CDR3: TGCGCCAGCAGCGCCGGGACAGGGGGCGGCGAGCAGTACTTC.

The rearrangement links TRBV28 to TRBJ2-5; TRBD1 is a possible D gene (6 bases). This CDR3 is built from 11 residues. Germline CDR1 is MDHEN and CDR2 is SYDVKM. Between the trimmed V and J ends, which lost 3 bases and 11 bases, there was a span of 10 bases. The CDR3 reads CASSFQGRQYF. In DNA form, the CDR3 reads TGTGCCAGCAGTTTTCAGGGGCGGCAGTACTTC.

The gene calls are TRBV7-3 and TRBJ2-7, with 7 bases matching TRBD2. J gave up 6 bases and V 5 bases, and 7 bases lay outside the gene matches. The CDR3 has 13 amino acids. In germline, CDR1 is SGHTA, CDR2 FQGTGA. The CDR3 loop reads CASSLTSWSEQYF. CDR3 DNA: TGTGCCAGCAGCCTGACTAGCTGGAGCGAGCAGTACTTC.